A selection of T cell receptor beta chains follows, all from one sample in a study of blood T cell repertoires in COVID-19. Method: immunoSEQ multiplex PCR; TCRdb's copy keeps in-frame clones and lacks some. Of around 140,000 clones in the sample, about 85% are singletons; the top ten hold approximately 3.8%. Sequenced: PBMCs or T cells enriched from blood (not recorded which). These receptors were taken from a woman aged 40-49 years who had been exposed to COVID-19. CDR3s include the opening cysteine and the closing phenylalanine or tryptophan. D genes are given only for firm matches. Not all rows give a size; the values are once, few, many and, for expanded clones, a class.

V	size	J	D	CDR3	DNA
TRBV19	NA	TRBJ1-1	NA	CASSISVNTEAFF	TGTGCCAGTAGTATCTCGGTTAACACTGAAGCTTTCTTT
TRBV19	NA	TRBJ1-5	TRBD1	CASRGQGKVHQPQHF	TGTGCCAGTAGGGGACAGGGTAAAGTCCATCAGCCCCAGCATTTT
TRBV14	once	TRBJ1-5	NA	CASSRDAGSNQPQHF	TGTGCCAGCAGCCGAGACGCAGGTAGCAATCAGCCCCAGCATTTT
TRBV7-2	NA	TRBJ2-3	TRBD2	CASSHGLAGSYTDTQYF	TGTGCCAGCAGCCACGGACTAGCTGGGAGCTACACAGATACGCAGTATTTT
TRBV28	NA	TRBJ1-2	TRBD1	CASSLTGAIYGYTF	TGTGCCAGCAGCTTGACAGGGGCTATCTATGGCTACACCTTC
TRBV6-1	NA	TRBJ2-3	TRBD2	CASSEHSGGATDTQYF	TGTGCCAGCAGTGAACACAGCGGGGGGGCGACAGATACGCAGTATTTT
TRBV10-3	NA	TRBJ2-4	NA	CAIRGTARGIQYF	TGTGCCATCCGGGGGACAGCCCGAGGAATTCAGTACTTC
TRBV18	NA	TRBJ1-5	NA	CASSPGQPYSNQPQHF	TGTGCCAGCTCACCCGGACAGCCTTATAGCAATCAGCCCCAGCATTTT
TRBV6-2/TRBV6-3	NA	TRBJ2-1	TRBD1	CASSSSRDRNNEQFF	TGTGCCAGCAGTTCCAGCCGGGACAGAAACAATGAGCAGTTCTTC
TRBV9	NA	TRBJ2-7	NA	CASSAIGDSIYEQYF	TGTGCCAGCAGCGCCATTGGGGACTCCATTTACGAGCAGTACTTC
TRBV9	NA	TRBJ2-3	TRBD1	CASSNRDRVRTDTQYF	TGTGCCAGCAGCAACCGGGACAGGGTTCGTACAGATACGCAGTATTTT
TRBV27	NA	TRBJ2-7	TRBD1	CASSLHRGREQYF	TGTGCCAGCAGTTTACACAGGGGGCGGGAGCAGTACTTC
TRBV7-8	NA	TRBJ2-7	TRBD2	CASSLTTSGRVEQYF	TGTGCCAGCAGTCTTACGACTAGCGGGAGGGTCGAGCAGTACTTC
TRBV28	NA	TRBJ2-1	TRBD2	CASSSLLAGSYNEQFF	TGTGCCAGCAGTTCATTACTAGCGGGCTCCTACAATGAGCAGTTCTTC
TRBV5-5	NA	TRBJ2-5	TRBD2	CASRGLGAGETQYF	TGTGCCAGCAGAGGACTAGGAGCGGGAGAGACCCAGTACTTC
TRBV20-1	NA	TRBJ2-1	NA	CRPGGEQFF	TGCAGGCCCGGGGGTGAGCAGTTCTTC
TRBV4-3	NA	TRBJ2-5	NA	CASSPVGPGETQYF	TGCGCCAGCAGCCCCGTTGGGCCGGGGGAGACCCAGTACTTC
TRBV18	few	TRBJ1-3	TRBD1	CASSPTSPGGTGNTIYF	TGTGCCAGCTCACCAACGTCTCCAGGGGGCACTGGAAACACCATATATTTT
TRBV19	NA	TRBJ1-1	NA	CATRPGLPTEAFF	TGTGCCACCCGTCCGGGACTCCCCACTGAAGCTTTCTTT
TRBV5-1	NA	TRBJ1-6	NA	CASKVDLGSPLHF	TGCGCCAGCAAGGTGGACTTAGGTTCACCCCTCCACTTT
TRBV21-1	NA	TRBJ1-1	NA	CAFKAAGRTEAFF	TGTGCCTTTAAGGCGGCAGGGAGGACTGAAGCTTTCTTT
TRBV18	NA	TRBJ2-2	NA	CASSPGNANTGELFF	TGTGCCAGCTCACCCGGGAACGCGAACACCGGGGAGCTGTTTTTT
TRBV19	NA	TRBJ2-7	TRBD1	CASRPGQGSSYEQYF	TGTGCCAGTAGACCCGGACAGGGAAGCTCCTACGAGCAGTACTTC
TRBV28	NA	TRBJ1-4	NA	CASSPAQITYEKLFF	TGTGCCAGCAGTCCCGCCCAGATTACCTATGAAAAACTGTTTTTT
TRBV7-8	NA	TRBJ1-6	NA	CASTTVGGSDSPLHF	TGTGCCAGCACCACGGTTGGGGGGAGCGACTCACCCCTCCACTTT
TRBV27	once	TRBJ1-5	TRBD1	CASSALRPDRADSNQPQHF	TGTGCCAGCAGTGCTCTACGACCGGACAGGGCCGATAGCAATCAGCCCCAGCATTTT
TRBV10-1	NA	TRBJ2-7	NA	CASSEGQSPLEQYF	TGCGCCAGCAGTGAGGGACAGTCCCCTCTCGAGCAGTACTTC
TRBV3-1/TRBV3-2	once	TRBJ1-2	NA	CASSQNWGGVWDGYTF	TGTGCCAGCAGCCAAAATTGGGGGGGAGTTTGGGATGGCTACACCTTC
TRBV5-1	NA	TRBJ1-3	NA	CASSLGSGGGNTIYF	TGCGCCAGCAGCTTGGGGAGTGGAGGGGGAAACACCATATATTTT
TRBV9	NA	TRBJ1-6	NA	CASSGQVNNSPLHF	TGTGCCAGCAGCGGACAGGTGAATAATTCACCCCTCCACTTT
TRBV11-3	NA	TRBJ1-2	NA	CASSLGGLSGGYTF	TGTGCCAGCAGCTTAGGGGGGCTATCGGGAGGCTACACCTTC
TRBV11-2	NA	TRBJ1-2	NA	CASSSNRRHGYTF	TGTGCCAGCAGCTCAAACAGAAGACATGGCTACACCTTC
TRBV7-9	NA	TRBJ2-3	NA	CASSLSRVTDTQYF	TGTGCCAGCAGCTTAAGCAGGGTGACAGATACGCAGTATTTT
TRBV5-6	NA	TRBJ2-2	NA	CASSLGFSGSTGELFF	TGTGCCAGCAGCTTGGGTTTCAGCGGTAGCACCGGGGAGCTGTTTTTT
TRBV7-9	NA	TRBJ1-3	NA	CASSQATDSGNTIYF	TGTGCCAGCAGCCAAGCGACAGATTCTGGAAACACCATATATTTT
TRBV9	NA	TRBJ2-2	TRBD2	CASSASGGSAGELFF	TGTGCCAGCAGTGCTAGCGGGGGGTCGGCCGGGGAGCTGTTTTTT
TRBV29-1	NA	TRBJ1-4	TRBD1	CSVEQGADEKLFF	TGCAGCGTCGAACAGGGGGCGGACGAAAAACTGTTTTTT
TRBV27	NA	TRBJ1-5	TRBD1	CASGQGARQPQHF	TGTGCCAGCGGACAGGGGGCGAGGCAGCCCCAGCATTTT
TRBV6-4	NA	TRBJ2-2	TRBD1	CASSDSKGARTGELFF	TGTGCCAGCAGTGACTCCAAGGGGGCGCGAACCGGGGAGCTGTTTTTT
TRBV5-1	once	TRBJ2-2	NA	CASSYRQVAGELFF	TGCGCCAGCAGCTACCGACAGGTCGCCGGGGAGCTGTTTTTT
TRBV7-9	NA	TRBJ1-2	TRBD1	CASSAGQGWKLTF	TGTGCCAGCAGCGCGGGACAGGGGTGGAAGTTGACCTTC
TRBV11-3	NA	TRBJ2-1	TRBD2	CASSPPRLAGGYSEQFF	TGTGCCAGCAGCCCGCCGAGACTAGCGGGAGGGTATAGTGAGCAGTTCTTC
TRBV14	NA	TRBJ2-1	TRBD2	CASSQEDLSGRWYNEQFF	TGTGCCAGCAGCCAAGAAGATTTGAGCGGGAGATGGTACAATGAGCAGTTCTTC
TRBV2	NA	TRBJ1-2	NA	CASSEVPGSWFF	TGTGCCAGCAGTGAGGTCCCGGGTTCCTGGTTCTTC
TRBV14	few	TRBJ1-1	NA	CASSQIGGTEAFF	TGTGCCAGCAGCCAAATCGGAGGGACTGAAGCTTTCTTT
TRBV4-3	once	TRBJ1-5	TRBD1	CASSQDRTGRQPQHF	TGCGCCAGCAGCCAAGACCGGACAGGGCGTCAGCCCCAGCATTTT
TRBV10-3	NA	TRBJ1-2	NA	CAISNEGWYGYTF	TGTGCCATCAGTAATGAGGGTTGGTACGGCTACACCTTC
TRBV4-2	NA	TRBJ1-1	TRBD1	CASSPGGQGVRNTEAFF	TGTGCCAGCAGCCCTGGAGGACAGGGGGTTAGGAACACTGAAGCTTTCTTT
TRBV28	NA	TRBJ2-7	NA	CASHNPGGANSYEQYF	TGTGCCAGTCATAATCCCGGGGGAGCGAATTCCTACGAGCAGTACTTC